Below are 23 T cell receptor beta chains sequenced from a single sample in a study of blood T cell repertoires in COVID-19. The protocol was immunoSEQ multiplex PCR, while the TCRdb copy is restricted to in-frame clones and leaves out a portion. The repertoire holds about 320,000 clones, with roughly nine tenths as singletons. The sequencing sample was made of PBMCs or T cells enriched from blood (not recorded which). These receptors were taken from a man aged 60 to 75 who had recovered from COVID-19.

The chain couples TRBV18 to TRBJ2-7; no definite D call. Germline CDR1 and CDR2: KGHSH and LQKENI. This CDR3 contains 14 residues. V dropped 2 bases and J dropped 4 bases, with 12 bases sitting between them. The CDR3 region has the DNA TGTGCCAGCTCACCAGGCACGTCACAGTACGAGCAGTACTTC. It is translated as CASSPGTSQYEQYF. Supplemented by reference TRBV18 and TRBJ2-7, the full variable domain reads NAGVMQNPRHLVRRRGQEARLRCSPMKGHSHVYWYRQLPEEGLKFMVYLQKENIIDESGMPKERFSAEFPKEGPSILRIQQVVRGDSAAYFCASSPGTSQYEQYFGPGTRLTVT.

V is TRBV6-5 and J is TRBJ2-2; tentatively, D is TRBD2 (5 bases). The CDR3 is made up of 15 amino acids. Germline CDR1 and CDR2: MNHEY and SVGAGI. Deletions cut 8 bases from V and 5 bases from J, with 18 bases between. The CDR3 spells CASVRLGERTGELFF. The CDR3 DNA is TGTGCCAGCGTCCGACTGGGAGAGCGGACCGGGGAGCTGTTTTTT.

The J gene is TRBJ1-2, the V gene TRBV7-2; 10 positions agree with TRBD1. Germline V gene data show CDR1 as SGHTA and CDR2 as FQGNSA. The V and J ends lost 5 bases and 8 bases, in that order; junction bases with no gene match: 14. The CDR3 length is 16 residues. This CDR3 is CASSLRTGGMTWGYTF. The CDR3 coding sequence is TGTGCCAGCAGCCTCCGGACAGGGGGTATGACATGGGGCTACACCTTC.

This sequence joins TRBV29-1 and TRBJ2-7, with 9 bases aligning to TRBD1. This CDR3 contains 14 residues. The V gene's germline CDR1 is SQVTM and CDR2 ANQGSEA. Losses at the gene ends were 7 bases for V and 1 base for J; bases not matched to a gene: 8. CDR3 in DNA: TGCAGCGCACGGACAGGGGTAGTTTCCTACGAGCAGTACTTC. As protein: CSARTGVVSYEQYF.

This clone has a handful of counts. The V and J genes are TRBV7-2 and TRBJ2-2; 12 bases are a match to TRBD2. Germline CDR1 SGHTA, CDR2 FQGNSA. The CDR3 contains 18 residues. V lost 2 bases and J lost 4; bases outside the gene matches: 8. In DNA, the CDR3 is TGTGCCAGCAGCTTATCGGCCGGACTAGCGGGGCGCACCGGGGAGCTGTTTTTT. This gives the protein CASSLSAGLAGRTGELFF. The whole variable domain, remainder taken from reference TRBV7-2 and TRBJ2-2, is GAGVSQSPSNKVTEKGKDVELRCDPISGHTALYWYRQSLGQGLEFLIYFQGNSAPDKSGLPSDRFSAERTGGSVSTLTIQRTQQEDSAVYLCASSLSAGLAGRTGELFFGEGSRLTVL.

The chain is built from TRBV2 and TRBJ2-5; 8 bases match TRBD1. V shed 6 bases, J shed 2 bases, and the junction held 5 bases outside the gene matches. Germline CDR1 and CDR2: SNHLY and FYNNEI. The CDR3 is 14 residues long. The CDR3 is CASRDDRGQETQYF. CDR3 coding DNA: TGTGCCAGCAGAGACGACAGGGGTCAAGAGACCCAGTACTTC.

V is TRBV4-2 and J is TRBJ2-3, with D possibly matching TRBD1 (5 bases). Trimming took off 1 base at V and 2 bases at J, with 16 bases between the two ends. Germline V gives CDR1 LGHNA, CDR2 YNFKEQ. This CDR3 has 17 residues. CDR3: CASSQGPRAFNTDTQYF. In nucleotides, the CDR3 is TGTGCCAGCAGCCAAGGGCCCAGGGCCTTTAACACAGATACGCAGTATTTT.

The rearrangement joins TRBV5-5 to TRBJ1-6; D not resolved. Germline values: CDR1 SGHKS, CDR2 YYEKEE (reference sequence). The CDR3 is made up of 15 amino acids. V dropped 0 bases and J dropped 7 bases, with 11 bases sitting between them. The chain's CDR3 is CASSLAAVRNSPLHF. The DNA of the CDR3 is TGTGCCAGCAGCTTGGCAGCTGTGCGGAATTCACCCCTCCACTTT.

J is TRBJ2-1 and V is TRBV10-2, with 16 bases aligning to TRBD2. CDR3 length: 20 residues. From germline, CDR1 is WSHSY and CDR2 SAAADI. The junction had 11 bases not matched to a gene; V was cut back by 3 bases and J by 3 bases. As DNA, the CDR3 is TGCGCCAGCAGTGAACGGGGGACTAGCGGGGGGGAAAAGATCTACAATGAGCAGTTCTTC. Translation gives CASSERGTSGGEKIYNEQFF.

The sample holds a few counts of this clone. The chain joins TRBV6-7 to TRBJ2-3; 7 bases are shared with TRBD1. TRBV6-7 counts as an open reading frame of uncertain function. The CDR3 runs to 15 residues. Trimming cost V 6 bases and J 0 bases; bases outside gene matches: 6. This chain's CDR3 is CASSNRGYSTDTQYF. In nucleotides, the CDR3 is TGTGCCAGCAGCAACAGGGGCTATAGCACAGATACGCAGTATTTT.

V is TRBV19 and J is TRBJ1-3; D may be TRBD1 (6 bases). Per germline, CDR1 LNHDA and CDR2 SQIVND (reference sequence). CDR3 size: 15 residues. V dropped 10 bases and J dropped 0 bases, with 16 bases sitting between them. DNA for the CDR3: TGTGCCACCGGACAGTTTCTTAGCTCTGGAAACACCATATATTTT. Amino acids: CATGQFLSSGNTIYF.

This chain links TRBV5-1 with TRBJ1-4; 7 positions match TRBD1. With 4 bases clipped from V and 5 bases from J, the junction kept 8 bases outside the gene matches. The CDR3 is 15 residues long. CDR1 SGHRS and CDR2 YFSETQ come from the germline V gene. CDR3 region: CASSLGGQKNEKLFF. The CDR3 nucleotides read TGCGCCAGCAGCCTCGGGGGACAGAAAAATGAAAAACTGTTTTTT.

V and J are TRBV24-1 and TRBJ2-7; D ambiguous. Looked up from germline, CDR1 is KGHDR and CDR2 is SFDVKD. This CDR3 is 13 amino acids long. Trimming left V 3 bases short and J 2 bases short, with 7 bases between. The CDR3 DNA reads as TGTGCCACCAGTGATCTAATAACCTACGAGCAGTACTTC. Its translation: CATSDLITYEQYF.

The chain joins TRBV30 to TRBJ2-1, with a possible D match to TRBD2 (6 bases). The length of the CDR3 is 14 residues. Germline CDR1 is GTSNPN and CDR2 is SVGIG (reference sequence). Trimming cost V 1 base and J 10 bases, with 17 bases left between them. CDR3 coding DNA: TGTGCCTGGAGTGAGGTTCTAACGGGAGCAGAGCAGTTCTTC. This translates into CAWSEVLTGAEQFF.

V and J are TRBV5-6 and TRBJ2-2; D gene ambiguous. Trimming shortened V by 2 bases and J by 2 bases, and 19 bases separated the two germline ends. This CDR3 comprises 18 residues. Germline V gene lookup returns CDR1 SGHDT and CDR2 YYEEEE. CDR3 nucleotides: TGTGCCAGCAGCTTTTTGATATCTAGGCCGACTAACACCGGGGAGCTGTTTTTT. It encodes CASSFLISRPTNTGELFF.

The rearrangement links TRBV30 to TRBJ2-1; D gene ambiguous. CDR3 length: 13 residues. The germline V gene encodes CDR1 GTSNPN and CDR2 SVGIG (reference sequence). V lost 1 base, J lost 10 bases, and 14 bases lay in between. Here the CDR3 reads CAWSDPPEWEQFF. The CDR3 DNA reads TGTGCCTGGAGTGATCCCCCCGAGTGGGAGCAGTTCTTC.

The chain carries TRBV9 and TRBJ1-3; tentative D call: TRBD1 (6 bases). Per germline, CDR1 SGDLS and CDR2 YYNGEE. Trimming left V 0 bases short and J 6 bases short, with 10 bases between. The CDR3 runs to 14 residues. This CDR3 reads CASSVGGHANTIYF. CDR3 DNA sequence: TGTGCCAGCAGCGTAGGGGGACACGCAAACACCATATATTTT.

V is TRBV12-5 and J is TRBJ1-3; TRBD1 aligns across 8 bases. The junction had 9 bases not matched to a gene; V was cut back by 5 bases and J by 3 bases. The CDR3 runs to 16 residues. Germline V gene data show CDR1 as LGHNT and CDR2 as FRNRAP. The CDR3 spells CASGLGQGRSGNTIYF. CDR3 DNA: TGTGCTAGTGGTCTAGGACAGGGTAGGAGTGGAAACACCATATATTTT.

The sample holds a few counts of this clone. The CDR3 sequence: CASRRGGSLETQYF. In nucleotides, the CDR3 is TGTGCCAGCAGACGTGGCGGGAGCTTGGAGACCCAGTACTTC. J is TRBJ2-5 and V is TRBV6-5; 7 bases line up with TRBD2. The CDR3 length is 14 residues. V trimming: 6 bases; J trimming: 5 bases; junction bases outside the gene matches: 9. Germline CDR1 MNHEY, CDR2 SVGAGI.

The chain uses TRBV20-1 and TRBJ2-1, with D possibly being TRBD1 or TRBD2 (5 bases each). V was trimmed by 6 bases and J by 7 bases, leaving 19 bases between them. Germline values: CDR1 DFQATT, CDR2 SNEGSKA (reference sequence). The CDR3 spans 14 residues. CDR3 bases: TGCAGTGCCAGTGGGGGTCCGACGGGGAATGAGCAGTTCTTC. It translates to CSASGGPTGNEQFF.

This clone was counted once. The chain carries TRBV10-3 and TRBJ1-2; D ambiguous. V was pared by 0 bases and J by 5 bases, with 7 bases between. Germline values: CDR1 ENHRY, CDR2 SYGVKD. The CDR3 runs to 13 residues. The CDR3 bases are TGTGCCATCAGTGAGTCCCAGACATATGGCTACACCTTC. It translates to CAISESQTYGYTF.

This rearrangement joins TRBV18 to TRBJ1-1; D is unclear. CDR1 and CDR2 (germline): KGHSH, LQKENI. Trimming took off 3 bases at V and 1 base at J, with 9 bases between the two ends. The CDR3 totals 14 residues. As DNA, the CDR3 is TGTGCCAGCTCACCCCCTAGGCGGAACACTGAAGCTTTCTTT. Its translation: CASSPPRRNTEAFF.

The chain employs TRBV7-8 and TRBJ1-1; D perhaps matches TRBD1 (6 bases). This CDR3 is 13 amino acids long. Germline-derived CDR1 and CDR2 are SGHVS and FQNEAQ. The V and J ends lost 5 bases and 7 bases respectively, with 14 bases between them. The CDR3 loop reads CASSPGTTHEAFF. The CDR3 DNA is TGTGCCAGCAGCCCCGGGACAACGCATGAAGCTTTCTTT.